This entry lists 17 T cell receptor beta chains sequenced from one sample in a study of control samples from healthy donors and cancer patients. Here immunoSEQ multiplex PCR was the method, and the copy in TCRdb shows in-frame clones only, minus some. The sample has approximately 150,000 clones, around 90% seen once; the top ten hold over 4%. The sequencing sample was made of blood. These receptors all stem from a man aged 25-45 years in good health.

Only one count was recorded for this clone. The rearrangement joins TRBV15 to TRBJ2-7, with D tentatively TRBD1 or TRBD2 (5 bases each). The V gene lost 1 base and the J gene lost 0 bases, with 16 bases spanning the gap. The CDR3 has 17 residues. Per germline, CDR1 LNHNV and CDR2 YYDKDF (reference sequence). The CDR3 DNA sequence: TGTGCCACCAGCAGAGGAATGAGGGGATCCAGCTCCTACGAGCAGTACTTC. As protein: CATSRGMRGSSSYEQYF.

In its sample, this clone was seen once. V is TRBV7-9 and J is TRBJ2-7; D is perhaps TRBD2 (5 bases). Germline V gene data show CDR1 as SEHNR and CDR2 as FQNEAQ (reference sequence). The V end lost 5 bases, the J end lost 0 bases, and 26 bases lay between the germline ends. The CDR3 totals 19 residues. The CDR3 protein is CASSPGSSKGPSNSYEQYF. As DNA, the CDR3 is TGTGCCAGCAGCCCGGGGAGCTCGAAAGGCCCGTCGAACTCCTACGAGCAGTACTTC.

This rearrangement joins TRBV2 to TRBJ2-3, with a tentative D call TRBD1 (6 bases). The CDR3 runs 12 residues. V shed 3 bases and J shed 13 bases, with 14 bases lying between them. Germline CDR1 is SNHLY and CDR2 is FYNNEI. The CDR3 coding sequence is TGTGCCAGCAGTGATTTTAGCGAGGGGGAGTATTTT. This encodes CASSDFSEGEYF.

This clone appeared a single time. The chain links TRBV7-9 to TRBJ1-2, with D perhaps TRBD1 (5 bases). In germline, CDR1 is SEHNR, CDR2 FQNEAQ (reference sequence). Trimming left V 5 bases short and J 6 bases short, with 16 bases between. The CDR3 runs 14 residues. Here the CDR3 DNA reads TGTGCCAGCAGCGGCCCGGGACTGACTAATGGCTACACCTTC. Encoded protein: CASSGPGLTNGYTF. Using reference TRBV7-9 and TRBJ1-2 for the parts outside the CDR3, the full variable domain is DTGVSQNPRHKITKRGQNVTFRCDPISEHNRLYWYRQTLGQGPEFLTYFQNEAQLEKSRLLSDRFSAERPKGSFSTLEIQRTEQGDSAMYLCASSGPGLTNGYTFGSGTRLTVV.

The chain joins TRBV6-2 or TRBV6-3 to TRBJ2-2; 10 nucleotides line up with TRBD2. Trimming removed 8 bases from V and 6 bases from J; junction bases left unmatched: 6. The CDR3 consists of 14 residues. CDR1 MNHEY and CDR2 SVGEGT come from the germline V gene. The CDR3 DNA reads as TGTGCCAGCCGCCCTAGCGGGGGCTCCGGGGAGCTGTTTTTT. This codes for CASRPSGGSGELFF.

This clone was seen a handful of times. The chain combines TRBV21-1 with TRBJ2-3; TRBD2 is taken as the D call from the table, unchecked against the DNA. TRBV21-1 is marked as a pseudogene. The CDR3 consists of 17 residues. CDR3 nucleotides: TGTGCCAGCAGCCCGCGAGGCGCGGGGGGGAGGGCAGATACGCAGTATTTT. It yields the protein CASSPRGAGGRADTQYF.

This clone came up a few times. This chain links TRBV30 with TRBJ1-1; D perhaps matches TRBD1 (5 bases). Trimming took off 1 base at V and 5 bases at J, with 5 bases between the two ends. The germline V gene has CDR1 GTSNPN and CDR2 SVGIG (reference sequence). There are 11 residues in the CDR3. The DNA for the CDR3 is TGTGCCTGGAGTGACAGGACTGAAGCTTTCTTT. Amino acids: CAWSDRTEAFF.

The CDR3 region is CASTKFSPTEAFF. The CDR3 DNA reads as TGTGCCAGCACTAAGTTCTCCCCCACTGAAGCTTTCTTT. This chain uses TRBV12-3 or TRBV12-4 with TRBJ1-1, with D uncertain. V shed 7 bases and J shed 4 bases, with 13 bases lying between them. CDR3 length: 13 residues.

The rearrangement uses TRBV6-1 and TRBJ1-5, with D tentatively TRBD1 (6 bases). V dropped 1 base and J dropped 6 bases, with 13 bases sitting between them. This CDR3 region has 15 residues. CDR1 and CDR2 (germline): MNHNS, SASEGT. The CDR3 spells CASSEGQAPSQPQHF. The CDR3 DNA reads TGTGCCAGCAGTGAAGGACAGGCGCCAAGTCAGCCCCAGCATTTT.

V and J are TRBV9 and TRBJ1-3; D is unclear. Germline lookup yields CDR1 SGDLS and CDR2 YYNGEE. The length of the CDR3 is 15 residues. V lost 3 bases, J lost 0 bases, and 10 bases lay in between. The CDR3 nucleotides read TGTGCCAGCAGCGATGACCTAGCCTCTGGAAACACCATATATTTT. It yields the protein CASSDDLASGNTIYF.

This rearrangement joins TRBV30 to TRBJ2-1, with a weak D call TRBD2 (6 bases). The CDR3 extends over 15 amino acids. Trimming cost V 1 base and J 9 bases, with 19 bases left between them. In germline, CDR1 is GTSNPN, CDR2 SVGIG (reference sequence). The CDR3 region has the DNA TGTGCCTGGAGTGCCTCCCCAGGGACTGGTAGTGAGCAGTTCTTC. This gives the protein CAWSASPGTGSEQFF.

The rearrangement links TRBV2 to TRBJ1-5; D uncertain. V dropped 7 bases and J dropped 2 bases, with 12 bases sitting between them. The CDR3 spans 14 residues. The germline V gene has CDR1 SNHLY and CDR2 FYNNEI. The CDR3 protein is CASTEFQGNQPQHF. CDR3 sequence (DNA): TGTGCCAGCACGGAATTTCAGGGCAATCAGCCCCAGCATTTT.

The V gene is TRBV3-1 (or the pseudogene TRBV3-2), the J gene TRBJ2-2; D remains unclear. V shed 4 bases and J shed 6 bases, with 15 bases lying between them. Germline CDR1 is LGHDT and CDR2 is YNNKEL (reference sequence). The CDR3 totals 15 residues. CDR3 in DNA: TGTGCCAGCAGCCGCGCCCCAGGTCTGGCCGGGGAGCTGTTTTTT. It specifies CASSRAPGLAGELFF.

As DNA, the CDR3 is TGTGCCAGCAGCAGGACTCGAACGAACACCGGGGAGCTGTTTTTT. Its translation: CASSRTRTNTGELFF. The genes are TRBV7-2 and TRBJ2-2, with D perhaps TRBD2 (5 bases). Per the germline V gene, CDR1 is SGHTA and CDR2 is FQGNSA. The CDR3 covers 15 residues. Deletions cut 5 bases from V and 0 bases from J, with 10 bases between.

The rearrangement uses TRBV28 and TRBJ1-6; D remains unclear. CDR3 length equals 15 residues. CDR1 is MDHEN, CDR2 SYDVKM, per germline. Trimming took off 3 bases at V and 0 bases at J, with 6 bases between the two ends. CDR3 loop: CASSLQSSYNSPLHF. The CDR3 nucleotides are TGTGCCAGCAGTTTGCAGAGCTCCTATAATTCACCCCTCCACTTT.

This chain links TRBV12-3 or TRBV12-4 with TRBJ2-2; D not resolved. The CDR3 has 11 residues. V was cut by 3 bases and J by 5 bases, with 1 base left in between. CDR3 sequence reads: CASSFTGELFF. In nucleotides, the CDR3 is TGTGCCAGCAGTTTTACCGGGGAGCTGTTTTTT.

This clone occurred once. The chain joins TRBV5-4 to TRBJ1-1; D not resolved. V lost 1 base, J lost 1 base, and 5 bases lay in between. The V gene's germline CDR1 is SGHNT and CDR2 YYREEE (reference sequence). This CDR3 spans 13 amino acids. CDR3 amino acids: CASSLRENTEAFF. In nucleotides, the CDR3 is TGTGCCAGCAGCTTGCGGGAGAACACTGAAGCTTTCTTT.